This record covers a single T cell receptor beta chain. Deep-level settings were used for running the assay. Measured with immunoSEQ multiplex PCR; TCRdb has only the in-frame clones, and not every one. Altogether roughly 1.4 million clones are present, 98% being singletons, with the ten largest covering roughly 0.36%. The data belong to a study of shared clonotypes between healthy human individuals. This CDR3 has 15 residues. Trimming left V 4 bases short and J 4 bases short, with 17 bases between. Germline assignment: CDR1 SEHNR and CDR2 FQNEAQ (reference sequence). Sequences were obtained from naive CD4+ T cells sorted from blood. Noted subset: CD45RA+ positively selected. The source of this sequence is a man younger than 45 in good health. The chain is built from TRBV7-9 and TRBJ2-7, with D unclear. The CDR3 sequence is CASSSTDGWWYEQYF. CDR3 nucleotides: TGTGCCAGCAGCTCTACGGACGGGTGGTGGTACGAGCAGTACTTC.